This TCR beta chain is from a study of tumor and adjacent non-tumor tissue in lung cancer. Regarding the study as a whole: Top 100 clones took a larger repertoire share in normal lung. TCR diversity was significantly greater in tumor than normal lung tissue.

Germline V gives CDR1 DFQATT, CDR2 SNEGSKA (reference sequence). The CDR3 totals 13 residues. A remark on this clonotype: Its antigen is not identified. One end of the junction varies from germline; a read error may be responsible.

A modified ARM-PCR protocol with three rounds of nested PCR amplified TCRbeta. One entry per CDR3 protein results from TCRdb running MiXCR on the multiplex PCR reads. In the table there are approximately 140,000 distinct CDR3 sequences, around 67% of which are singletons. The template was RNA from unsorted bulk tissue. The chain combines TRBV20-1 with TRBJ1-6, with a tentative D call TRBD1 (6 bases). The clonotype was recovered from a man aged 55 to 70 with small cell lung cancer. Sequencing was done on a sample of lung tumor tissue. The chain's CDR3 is CSVEGGTNSPLHF. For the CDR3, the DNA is TGCAGTGTCGAGGGGGGGACCAACTCACCCCTGCACTTT.